Each of the 17 T cell receptor beta chains below was sequenced from the same sample in a study of cytomegalovirus exposure and HLA in healthy donors. Use of 60 Vbeta and 13 Jbeta primers characterized the PCR. The protocol was immunoSEQ multiplex PCR, while the TCRdb copy is restricted to in-frame clones and leaves out a portion. Among 150,000 to 200,000 clones listed, roughly 80% were seen once. Sample: PBMCs. The receptor set was obtained from a woman aged 30 to 39 in good health and CMV-seropositive.

This chain links TRBV5-1 with TRBJ2-7; 8 nucleotides agree with TRBD1. Germline V gene sequence: CDR1 SGHRS, CDR2 YFSETQ. J gave up 5 bases and V 6 bases, and 4 bases lay outside the gene matches. This CDR3 has 12 amino acids. The CDR3 here is CASTGGVDEQYF. As DNA, the CDR3 is TGCGCCAGCACAGGGGGCGTGGACGAGCAGTACTTC. Full variable domain (missing parts from reference TRBV5-1 and TRBJ2-7): KAGVTQTPRYLIKTRGQQVTLSCSPISGHRSVSWYQQTPGQGLQFLFEYFSETQRNKGNFPGRFSGRQFSNSRSEMNVSTLELGDSALYLCASTGGVDEQYFGPGTRLTVT.

The V call is TRBV9, the J call TRBJ1-5; 9 bases fit TRBD1. The V and J ends lost 3 bases and 1 base, in that order; junction bases with no gene match: 5. The CDR3 has 16 amino acids. Germline values: CDR1 SGDLS, CDR2 YYNGEE. CDR3 bases: TGTGCCAGCAGCGCCGGGGGGACAGGGAGCAATCAGCCCCAGCATTTT. Translation gives CASSAGGTGSNQPQHF.

V gene TRBV7-9 combines with J gene TRBJ1-6; 9 positions match TRBD1. Looked up from germline, CDR1 is SEHNR and CDR2 is FQNEAQ (reference sequence). J gave up 12 bases and V 5 bases, and 11 bases lay outside the gene matches. This CDR3 region has 15 residues. The DNA of the CDR3 is TGTGCCAGCAGCCCAACTGAAGGACAGGGGAAACCCCTCCACTTT. Translation gives CASSPTEGQGKPLHF.

The rearrangement joins TRBV5-6 to TRBJ1-1; no definite D call. The CDR3 is 15 residues long. Germline V gene lookup returns CDR1 SGHDT and CDR2 YYEEEE. V dropped 4 bases and J dropped 0 bases, with 13 bases sitting between them. CDR3 bases: TGTGCCAGCAGCCGAACCGTCAGGATGAACACTGAAGCTTTCTTT. Translating it yields CASSRTVRMNTEAFF. The full variable domain, its missing parts supplied by reference TRBV5-6 and TRBJ1-1, is DAGVTQSPTHLIKTRGQQVTLRCSPKSGHDTVSWYQQALGQGPQFIFQYYEEEERQRGNFPDRFSGHQFPNYSSELNVNALLLGDSALYLCASSRTVRMNTEAFFGQGTRLTVV.

V usage is TRBV5-6 and J usage is TRBJ2-3; TRBD2 agrees at 10 bases. Germline CDR1 is SGHDT and CDR2 is YYEEEE. This CDR3 region has 17 residues. The trim removed 4 bases at V and 7 bases at J, leaving 15 bases unmatched. The CDR3 DNA is TGTGCCAGCAGCGCTGAGGGGCTAGCGGGAGTCACGTATACGCAGTATTTT. Encoded protein: CASSAEGLAGVTYTQYF.

Turning to this clone: This sample also contains other DNA sequences that code for the same CDR3. V gene TRBV5-4 combines with J gene TRBJ2-7, with D possibly being TRBD2 (5 bases). The CDR3 totals 13 residues. Germline values: CDR1 SGHNT, CDR2 YYREEE (reference sequence). V was trimmed by 2 bases and J by 1 base, leaving 7 bases between them. Here the CDR3 DNA reads TGTGCCAGCAGCTTTAGAGGGTCCTACGAGCAGTACTTC. This sequence encodes CASSFRGSYEQYF.

The rearrangement links TRBV28 to TRBJ1-5; 10 bases agree with TRBD1. J gave up 7 bases and V 7 bases, and 10 bases lay outside the gene matches. The CDR3 contains 15 residues. CDR1 MDHEN and CDR2 SYDVKM come from the germline V gene. The CDR3 protein is CASILGTGVMQPQHF. CDR3 bases: TGTGCCAGCATCTTAGGGACAGGGGTCATGCAGCCCCAGCATTTT.

The chain joins TRBV6-5 to TRBJ1-6; D not certain. Germline V gives CDR1 MNHEY, CDR2 SVGAGI. V lost 4 bases and J lost 7, with 11 bases in between. The CDR3 length is 14 residues. The CDR3 coding sequence is TGTGCCAGCAGTTTCGGAGGTCTAAATTCACCCCTCCACTTT. This encodes CASSFGGLNSPLHF.

This clone has a single count. CDR3 sequence (DNA): TGCGCCAGCAGCTTACGCGGGACAGGGGGCCATGAGCAGTTCTTC. Translated: CASSLRGTGGHEQFF. The rearrangement joins TRBV5-1 to TRBJ2-1; 12 positions match TRBD1. Germline CDR1 is SGHRS and CDR2 is YFSETQ. This CDR3 spans 15 amino acids. The junction had 5 bases not matched to a gene; V was cut back by 2 bases and J by 8 bases.

Here the CDR3 DNA reads TGTGCCAGCAGGACAGGGGTCGACGAGCAGTACTTC. Protein: CASRTGVDEQYF. The chain is built from TRBV28 and TRBJ2-7; 8 nucleotides agree with TRBD1. The CDR3 totals 12 residues. The ends lost 6 bases at V and 5 bases at J; junction bases unmatched: 3. CDR1 MDHEN and CDR2 SYDVKM come from the germline V gene.

The J gene is TRBJ2-1, the V gene TRBV6-1; 7 positions agree with TRBD1. The CDR3 length is 14 residues. Germline CDR1 and CDR2: MNHNS and SASEGT. After removal of 5 bases from V and 9 bases from J, the junction contained 10 bases not matched to a gene. CDR3 DNA: TGTGCCAGCAGTTTCGGGACAGCGGACGGTGAGCAGTTCTTC. Translation: CASSFGTADGEQFF.

The chain has TRBV14 and TRBJ1-2, with D tentatively TRBD1 (6 bases). Trimming took 4 bases from V and 4 from J, leaving 16 bases between them. Looked up from germline, CDR1 is SGHDN and CDR2 is FVKESK. The CDR3 runs 15 residues. The CDR3 sequence: CASSPGQSASYGYTF. The CDR3, as DNA: TGTGCCAGCAGCCCCGGACAGTCCGCGAGCTATGGCTACACCTTC.

The J gene is TRBJ2-7, the V gene TRBV18; D may be TRBD2 (6 bases). V lost 1 base and J 1 base, leaving 8 bases between the germline ends. The length of the CDR3 is 14 residues. Germline loops: CDR1 KGHSH, CDR2 LQKENI. CDR3 in amino acids: CASSPLADSYEQYF. CDR3 DNA: TGTGCCAGCTCACCACTAGCGGATTCCTACGAGCAGTACTTC.

The chain combines TRBV5-4 with TRBJ2-1, with 11 bases matching TRBD2. After removal of 0 bases from V and 0 bases from J, the junction contained 8 bases not matched to a gene. The length of the CDR3 is 19 residues. Germline CDR1 SGHNT, CDR2 YYREEE (reference sequence). CDR3 DNA sequence: TGTGCCAGCAGCTTGGCGGTAGCGGGGGGGCCAGGCTCCTACAATGAGCAGTTCTTC. Its protein product is CASSLAVAGGPGSYNEQFF.

The chain recombines TRBV5-1 with TRBJ2-5; the match to TRBD2 covers 9 bases. The CDR3 is 15 residues long. V lost 5 bases and J lost 5; bases outside the gene matches: 10. Per the germline V gene, CDR1 is SGHRS and CDR2 is YFSETQ. The CDR3 loop reads CASRRAGGSGETQYF. As DNA, the CDR3 is TGCGCCAGCAGGAGAGCGGGGGGAAGTGGTGAGACCCAGTACTTC.

Notes on this clone: A junction end diverges from the germline sequence, so it may reflect a read error. The V and J genes are TRBV5-1 and TRBJ2-1, with 7 bases fitting TRBD1. Germline V gene data show CDR1 as SGHRS and CDR2 as YFSETQ. The length of the CDR3 is 15 residues. The CDR3 coding sequence is TGCGCCAGCAGCTTGGAGACAGGGAGTTACAAGGAGCAGTTCTTC. This gives the protein CASSLETGSYKEQFF.

This sequence joins TRBV9 and TRBJ2-7, with 9 positions matching TRBD1. Germline assignment: CDR1 SGDLS and CDR2 YYNGEE. J lost 7 bases, V lost 0 bases, and 11 bases had no gene match. The CDR3 runs to 16 residues. The CDR3 DNA follows: TGTGCCAGCAGCGTAGCCTCGACAGGGGGTCGAGGGGAGCAGTACTTC. Translated: CASSVASTGGRGEQYF. The full variable domain, completed using reference TRBV9 and TRBJ2-7, is DSGVTQTPKHLITATGQRVTLRCSPRSGDLSVYWYQQSLDQGLQFLIQYYNGEERAKGNILERFSAQQFPDLHSELNLSSLELGDSALYFCASSVASTGGRGEQYFGPGTRLTVT.